A single sample gave rise to the 7 T cell receptor beta chains below, sequenced in a study of OX40 agonist ivuxolimab in advanced cancers. Receptors were amplified or captured by the immunoSEQ multiplex PCR assay. In TCRdb, the immuneACCESS table is reduced to in-frame sequences with V and J assigned. These tables do not hold every clone; where another copy was compared, an unresolved V gene accounts for under half, and the others remain unexplained. A total of 80,000 to 100,000 clones appear in this sample, 90% to 95% of them only once. 2% to 3% of the sample belongs to the ten largest clones. The sequences come from CD4+ or CD8+ T cells sorted from blood, collected in a trial of the OX40 agonist ivuxolimab. These receptors originate from an adult with an advanced solid tumor such as melanoma, head and neck, liver or kidney cancer.

J is TRBJ2-2 and V is TRBV11-3, with D perhaps TRBD1 or TRBD2 (7 bases each). The CDR3 sequence is 16 residues long. Germline-derived CDR1 and CDR2 are SGHNT and YENEEA. Trimming left V 3 bases short and J 5 bases short, with 16 bases between. CDR3 protein: CASSFGRGLDTGELFF. The CDR3 DNA is TGTGCCAGCAGCTTTGGGAGGGGGCTTGATACCGGGGAGCTGTTTTTT. The full variable domain, in which reference TRBV11-3 and TRBJ2-2 provide the parts outside the CDR3, is EAGVVQSPRYKIIEKKQPVAFWCNPISGHNTLYWYLQNLGQGPELLIRYENEEAVDDSQLPKDRFSAERLKGVDSTLKIQPAELGDSAVYLCASSFGRGLDTGELFFGEGSRLTVL.

This clone has just one count. This sequence joins TRBV4-1 and TRBJ2-1; perhaps TRBD1 as D (5 bases). The germline CDR1 and CDR2 sequences are MGHRA and YSYEKL. This CDR3 has 15 amino acids. Trimming removed 2 bases from V and 4 bases from J, with 12 bases in between. The CDR3 spells CASSQKWGDYNEQFF. The DNA for the CDR3 is TGCGCCAGCAGCCAAAAATGGGGCGATTACAATGAGCAGTTCTTC.

The chain is built from TRBV6-1 and TRBJ1-5; a weak D match, TRBD1 (6 bases). V lost 2 bases, J lost 3 bases, and 14 bases lay in between. This CDR3 has 16 amino acids. Germline lookup yields CDR1 MNHNS and CDR2 SASEGT. The CDR3 coding sequence is TGTGCCAGCAGTGAAAACAGGGAACGATTCAATCAGCCCCAGCATTTT. Its protein product is CASSENRERFNQPQHF.

This clone has only one observation. The V gene is TRBV10-1, the J gene TRBJ1-1; D perhaps matches TRBD1 (5 bases). Germline CDR1 WNHNN, CDR2 SYGVQD (reference sequence). This CDR3 spans 17 amino acids. V lost 3 bases, J lost 5 bases, and 22 bases lay in between. CDR3 amino acids: CASSDVRGMGENTEAFF. CDR3 DNA: TGCGCCAGCAGTGACGTTAGGGGAATGGGGGAAAATACTGAAGCTTTCTTT.

The rearrangement links TRBV7-6 to TRBJ1-2; D gene uncertain. CDR3 length: 14 residues. Germline V gives CDR1 SGHVS, CDR2 FNYEAQ. V was shortened by 6 bases and J by 0 bases, with 11 bases between the two germline ends. The DNA for the CDR3 is TGTGCCAGCAGTCCTCTGGAGGCTAACTATGGCTACACCTTC. Translation gives CASSPLEANYGYTF. The full variable domain, rest sourced from reference TRBV7-6 and TRBJ1-2, is GAGVSQSPRYKVTKRGQDVALRCDPISGHVSLYWYRQALGQGPEFLTYFNYEAQQDKSGLPNDRFSAERPEGSISTLTIQRTEQRDSAMYRCASSPLEANYGYTFGSGTRLTVV.

The J gene is TRBJ2-1, the V gene TRBV19; possibly TRBD2 for D (5 bases). The CDR3 has 16 amino acids. Per germline, CDR1 LNHDA and CDR2 SQIVND (reference sequence). V shed 4 bases and J shed 3 bases, with 16 bases lying between them. The CDR3 sequence: CASSNFRARDYNEQFF. Written as DNA, the CDR3 is TGTGCCAGTAGTAATTTTCGTGCCCGGGACTACAATGAGCAGTTCTTC.

CDR3 loop: CASRQTGQGDYEQYF. CDR3 bases: TGTGCCAGCAGACAAACGGGACAGGGAGACTACGAGCAGTACTTC. The chain uses TRBV13 and TRBJ2-7, with 9 bases lining up with TRBD1. The CDR3 spans 15 residues. J lost 3 bases, V lost 6 bases, and 9 bases had no gene match. Germline V gene lookup returns CDR1 PRHDT and CDR2 FYEKMQ (reference sequence).